This T cell receptor beta chain was identified in a study of a mutant IDH1 vaccine in newly diagnosed glioma listed by TCRdb under 2021. Looking at the study overall: Of the 30 or so patients who were treated, about 62% were male and roughly 38% were female, and the mean age was approximately 40 years. Prior to enrollment, standard therapy consisting of radiotherapy alone, temozolomide alone, or radiochemotherapy with temozolomide had been administered to patients, with the combination being received by most patients. Peripheral blood was drawn at six visits: V03 (baseline), V05, V07, V10, V12 and V13. Longitudinal TCRB deep sequencing was performed for approximately 24 treated patients wherever samples were available for exploratory analyses. Paper-wide results and their limitations: Pseudoprogression seemed to be unrelated to changes in the top peripheral T cell clonotypes found by TCRB sequencing. Immune responses induced by the vaccine were seen in roughly 95% of patients across multiple MHC alleles. According to the authors, sample limitations meant that analyses of patient blood samples could not be reproduced. PBMC samples for TCRB deep sequencing were selected based on availability.

Libraries came from the immunoSEQ multiplex PCR assay. Rearranged TCR beta chain sequences were amplified using the hsTCRB Kit according to the manufacturer's protocol. TCRB libraries were sequenced on an Illumina MiSeq. Concerning the study's data processing: The kit vendor's proprietary platform handled demultiplexing, trimming and gene mapping. The source is immuneACCESS, and TCRdb retained only in-frame sequences with V and J called. Part of the clones is not carried over; for the studies checked, unresolved V genes explain less than half of this, and the remainder is unexplained. The DNA gave D and trimming, while V, J and clone size come from that table. This sample has around 92,000 clones in its table, and 83% of those were observed once. The top ten hold 7% to 9% of the sample. CDR1 and CDR2 are drawn from the germline V gene: SGHRS, YFSETQ. Measured from the cysteine to the phenylalanine, the CDR3 is 13 residues long. Just the 39-base CDR3 DNA is kept, in frame starting at base 1. Trimming takes 2 bases from V and 9 bases from J, and the germline ends sit 9 bases apart.

The time point label for this specimen denotes: baseline, week 1 (first vaccination visit). In light of the paper, this sample's treatment or condition label describes: pre-vaccination baseline after standard-of-care therapy. Donors had newly diagnosed WHO grade 3 or 4 IDH1-mutant astrocytomas with loss of nuclear ATRX. The samples were drawn from NOA16, a multicentre, single-arm, open-label phase I trial in Germany that tested a mutant IDH1 peptide vaccine in humans for the first time. Blood drawn at visit V03 was used as the baseline sample for immunogenicity testing. Genomic DNA for TCRB sequencing was extracted from EDTA blood using the DNeasy Blood and Tissue Kit. Notes on this clone: This receptor's antigen is unknown. It has no much larger one-base neighbor in the sample; base qualities were not kept.

This sequence was found in a woman aged 45-65 years with glioma. The chain was built from TRBV5-1 and TRBJ1-6; TRBD1 is perhaps the D gene, given 5 matching bases. The sequencing here drew on PBMCs, taken from a glioma patient treated with radiotherapy, temozolomide or both. The CDR3 has the sequence CASSLLGASPLHF. The nucleotide sequence reads TGCGCCAGCAGCTTACTTGGGGCTTCACCCCTCCACTTT.